The text below deals with one TCR beta chain. Its target is unknown. This clone may be a read error of a much larger clone one base away. This sample was included in a study of post-analysis software for immune sequencing data. Regarding the study as a whole: TRBV segments more frequent in patients than in controls numbered five and included TRBV5-6, TRBV5-1 and TRBV20-1.

TCR beta libraries were prepared from cDNA with unique molecular identifiers. TCRdb passed the PCR reads through MiXCR, listing each CDR3 protein once. The sample yields roughly 800,000 distinct CDR3 sequences, 25% to 30% seen once. The germline V gene has CDR1 SGHTA and CDR2 FQGNSA. This CDR3 is 16 amino acids long. Sequencing was performed on blood. The chain is built from TRBV7-2 and TRBJ2-1, with TRBD1 identical over 8 bases. The receptor was derived from a girl aged 10 to 17 with multiple sclerosis. Here the CDR3 reads CANSLAVGQGYNEQFF. CDR3 coding DNA: TGTGCCAACAGCTTAGCGGTCGGACAGGGCTACAATGAGCAGTTCTTC. Together with reference TRBV7-2 and TRBJ2-1, the CDR3 gives the full variable domain: GAGVSQSPSNKVTEKGKDVELRCDPISGHTALYWYRQSLGQGLEFLIYFQGNSAPDKSGLPSDRFSAERTGGSVSTLTIQRTQQEDSAVYLCANSLAVGQGYNEQFFGPGTRLTVL.